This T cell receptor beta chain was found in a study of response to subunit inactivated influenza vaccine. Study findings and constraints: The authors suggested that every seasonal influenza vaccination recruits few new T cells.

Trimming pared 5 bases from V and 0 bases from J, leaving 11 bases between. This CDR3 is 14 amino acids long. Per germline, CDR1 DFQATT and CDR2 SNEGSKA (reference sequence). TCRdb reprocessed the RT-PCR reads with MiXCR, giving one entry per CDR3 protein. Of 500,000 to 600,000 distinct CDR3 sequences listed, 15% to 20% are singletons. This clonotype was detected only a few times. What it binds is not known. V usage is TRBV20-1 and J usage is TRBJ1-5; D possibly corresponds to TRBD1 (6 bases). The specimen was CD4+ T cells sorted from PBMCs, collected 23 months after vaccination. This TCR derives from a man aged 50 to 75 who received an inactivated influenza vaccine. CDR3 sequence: CSADRLNSNQPQHF. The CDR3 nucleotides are TGCAGTGCTGACAGGTTAAATAGCAATCAGCCCCAGCATTTT.